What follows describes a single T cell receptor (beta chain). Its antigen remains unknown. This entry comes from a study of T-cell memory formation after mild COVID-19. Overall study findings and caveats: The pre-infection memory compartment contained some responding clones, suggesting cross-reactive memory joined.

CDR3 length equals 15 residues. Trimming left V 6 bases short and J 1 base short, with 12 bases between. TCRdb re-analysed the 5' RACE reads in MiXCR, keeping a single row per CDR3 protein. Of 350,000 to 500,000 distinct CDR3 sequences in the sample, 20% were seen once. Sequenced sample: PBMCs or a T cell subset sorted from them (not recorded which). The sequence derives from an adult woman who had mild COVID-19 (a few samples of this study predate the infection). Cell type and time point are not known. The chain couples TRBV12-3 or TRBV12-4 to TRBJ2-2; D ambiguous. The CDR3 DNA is TGTGCCAGCAGAGACGTCCAAGAGAACACCGGGGAGCTGTTTTTT. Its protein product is CASRDVQENTGELFF.